In this sample, the clone carrying this T cell receptor beta chain turned up many times. No antigen is known for it. Regions amplified from RNA transcripts were the TCR beta CDR3 regions. With the HTBI primer set, the TCR CDR3 went through a first round of RT-PCR. MiXCR, run by TCRdb on the multiplex PCR reads, gives a single entry per CDR3 protein. Of some 500,000 distinct CDR3 sequences in the sample, 14% were seen once. This record belongs to a study of T cells in Graves' hyperthyroidism and ophthalmopathy. Overall study: The authors collected peripheral blood at initial diagnosis, before any treatment.

Trimming removed 5 bases from V and 5 bases from J, with 22 bases in between. This CDR3 has 16 residues. Per germline, CDR1 SNHLY and CDR2 FYNNEI. Findings of the study overall: Model-based prediction identified ophthalmopathy a median around seven months prior to its onset.

In patients aged 18 to 65, hyperthyroidism was newly diagnosed, with duration under 2 months. Lactation, pregnancy, other autoimmune disease or uncontrolled infection led to exclusion of patients. Sequencing was carried out using blood. The chain has TRBV2 and TRBJ2-7, with unresolved D. This clonotype was obtained from a woman between 18 and 29 years old with Graves' hyperthyroidism. The CDR3 loop reads CASSPDVGRNFHEQYV. The CDR3 nucleotides read TGTGCCAGCAGTCCGGACGTGGGCCGTAACTTCCACGAGCAGTACGTC.